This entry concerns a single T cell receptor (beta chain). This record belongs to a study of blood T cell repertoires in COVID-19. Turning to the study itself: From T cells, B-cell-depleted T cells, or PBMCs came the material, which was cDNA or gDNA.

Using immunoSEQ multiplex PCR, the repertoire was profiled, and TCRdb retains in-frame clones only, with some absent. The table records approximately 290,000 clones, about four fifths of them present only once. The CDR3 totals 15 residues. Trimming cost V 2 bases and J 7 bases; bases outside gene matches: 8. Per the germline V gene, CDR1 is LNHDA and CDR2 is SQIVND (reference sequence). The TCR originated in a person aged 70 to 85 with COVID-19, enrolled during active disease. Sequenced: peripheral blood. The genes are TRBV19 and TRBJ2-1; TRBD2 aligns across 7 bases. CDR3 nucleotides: TGTGCCAGTAGTATAATCCCTAGCGGCCAAAATGAGCAGTTCTTC. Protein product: CASSIIPSGQNEQFF.